These T cell receptor beta chains were read from a single sample in a study of T cell responses to AZD1222 COVID-19 vaccine. Data came from immunoSEQ multiplex PCR; TCRdb stores just in-frame clones and leaves some out. The table lists 150,000 to 160,000 clones, approximately 87% of them singletons. This specimen was peripheral blood, taken on day 0 of MenACWY control vaccination. Every receptor here comes from an adult in good health. CDR3s include the opening cysteine and the closing phenylalanine or tryptophan. The order of the fields is J gene, V gene, CDR3 protein.

>TRBJ2-7|TRBV18
CASSPPREPYEQYF
>TRBJ1-2|TRBV5-1
CASSLGQGDGYTF
>TRBJ1-3|TRBV28
CASSSPTDTIYF
>TRBJ1-6|TRBV7-3
CASSLNPQGGNSPLHF
>TRBJ2-1|TRBV6-5
CASRLGGGNNEQFF
>TRBJ2-5|TRBV7-2
CASSFMGQGSETQYF
>TRBJ2-5|TRBV5-4
CASSLGGVLTQETQYF
>TRBJ1-1|TRBV29-1
CSSQVSVTEAFF
>TRBJ1-2|TRBV7-2
CASRRGASYGYTF
>TRBJ1-2|TRBV15
CATSRGGTGRNYGYTF
>TRBJ1-2|TRBV12-3/TRBV12-4
CASKYRVNYGYTF
>TRBJ1-2|TRBV30
CAWSVGQGLRYTF
>TRBJ1-5|TRBV4-1
CASSQMNWGYSNQPQHF
>TRBJ1-2|TRBV5-1
CASSTETGAYGYTF
>TRBJ2-1|TRBV4-1
CASSQGGQGSNEQFF
>TRBJ1-2|TRBV18
CASSLKKSRDMAYGYTF
>TRBJ2-2|TRBV3-1/TRBV3-2
CASSQELAGFSTGELFF
>TRBJ1-2|TRBV29-1
CSGEKDTF
>TRBJ2-3|TRBV4-1
CASSQDRGAGDTQYF
>TRBJ2-7|TRBV5-1
CASSLQGNSYEQYF
>TRBJ2-1|TRBV6-5
CASPGPVNEQFF
>TRBJ2-1|TRBV19
CASSTQQGLFGEQFF
>TRBJ1-6|TRBV7-2
CASSFYRRGLGSPLHF